This T cell receptor (beta chain) was sequenced in a study of T-cell reconstitution after alpha-beta-depleted transplantation in children. Study-level findings and limits: One year post-transplant, T-cell counts and diversity were largely derived from T cells produced anew. Some patients' high day-60 TCRbeta diversity was traced to surviving recipient T cells and thymic progenitors. Several hundred rapidly expanded clones from non-depleted graft cells reportedly supplied alpha-beta T cells about two months post-transplant.

Germline V gives CDR1 LGHNA, CDR2 YSLEER. The CDR3 is 16 residues long. Trimming cost V 1 base and J 0 bases, with 13 bases left between them. Unique molecular identifiers featured in how the TCRbeta library was prepared. TCRdb processed the PCR reads anew with MiXCR; each CDR3 protein has one entry. This table holds about 980,000 distinct CDR3 sequences, 25% to 35% found once. A remark on this clonotype: The antigen remains undetermined.

The sequencing here drew on PBMCs, mostly from graft donor cells, taken 360 days after TCRalphabeta/CD19-depleted stem cell transplant. This sequence originates from a boy younger than two who had a stem cell transplant for SCID, so the T cells may come from the graft donor. V gene TRBV4-3 combines with J gene TRBJ2-7; D uncertain. The CDR3 DNA sequence: TGCGCCAGCAGCCAAGTGAGTTCAGGTAACTCCTACGAGCAGTACTTC. Translation: CASSQVSSGNSYEQYF.